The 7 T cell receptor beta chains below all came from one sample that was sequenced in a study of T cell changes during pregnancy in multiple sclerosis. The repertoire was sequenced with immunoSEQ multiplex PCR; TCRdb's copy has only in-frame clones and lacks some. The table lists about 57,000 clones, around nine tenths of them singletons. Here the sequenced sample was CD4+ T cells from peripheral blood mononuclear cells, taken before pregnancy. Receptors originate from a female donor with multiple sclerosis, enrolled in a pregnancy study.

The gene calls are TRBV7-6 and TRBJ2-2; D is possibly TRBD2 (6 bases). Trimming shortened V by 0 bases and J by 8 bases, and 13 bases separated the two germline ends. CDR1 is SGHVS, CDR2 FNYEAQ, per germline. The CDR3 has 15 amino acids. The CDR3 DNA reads TGTGCCAGCAGCTTAGCCGGGGGACGTGGAGGGGAGCTGTTTTTT. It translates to CASSLAGGRGGELFF.

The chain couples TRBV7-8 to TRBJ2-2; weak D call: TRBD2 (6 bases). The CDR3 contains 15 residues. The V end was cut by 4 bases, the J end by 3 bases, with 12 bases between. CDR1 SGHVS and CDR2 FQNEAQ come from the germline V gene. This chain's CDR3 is CASSSRDFYTGELFF. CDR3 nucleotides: TGTGCCAGCAGCTCAAGGGACTTCTACACCGGGGAGCTGTTTTTT.

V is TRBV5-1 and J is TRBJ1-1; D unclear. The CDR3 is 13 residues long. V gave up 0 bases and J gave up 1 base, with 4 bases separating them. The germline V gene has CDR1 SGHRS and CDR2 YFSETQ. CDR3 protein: CASSLARNTEAFF. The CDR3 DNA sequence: TGCGCCAGCAGCTTGGCCAGGAACACTGAAGCTTTCTTT.

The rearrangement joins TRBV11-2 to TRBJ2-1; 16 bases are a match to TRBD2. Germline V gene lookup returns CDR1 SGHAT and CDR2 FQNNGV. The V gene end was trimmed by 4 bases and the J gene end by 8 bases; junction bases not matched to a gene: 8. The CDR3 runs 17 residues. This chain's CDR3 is CASSSGTSGRGRHEQFF. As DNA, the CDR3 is TGTGCCAGCAGCTCAGGGACTAGCGGGAGGGGCAGGCATGAGCAGTTCTTC.

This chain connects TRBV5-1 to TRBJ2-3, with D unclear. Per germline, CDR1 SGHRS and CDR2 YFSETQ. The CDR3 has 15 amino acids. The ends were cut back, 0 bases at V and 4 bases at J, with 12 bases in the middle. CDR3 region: CASSLALAGSDTQYF. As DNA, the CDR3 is TGCGCCAGCAGCTTGGCTTTGGCAGGCTCAGATACGCAGTATTTT.

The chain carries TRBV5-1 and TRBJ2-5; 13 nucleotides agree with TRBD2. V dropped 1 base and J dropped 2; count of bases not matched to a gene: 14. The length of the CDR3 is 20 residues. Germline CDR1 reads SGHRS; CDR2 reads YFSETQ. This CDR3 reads CASSLPRTSGRPAPQETQYF. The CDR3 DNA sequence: TGCGCCAGCAGCTTGCCCCGGACTAGCGGGAGACCAGCCCCTCAAGAGACCCAGTACTTC.

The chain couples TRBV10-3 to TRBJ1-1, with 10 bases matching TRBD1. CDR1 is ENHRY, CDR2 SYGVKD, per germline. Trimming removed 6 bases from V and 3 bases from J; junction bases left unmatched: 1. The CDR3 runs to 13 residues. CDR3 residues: CAIRGTGDTEAFF. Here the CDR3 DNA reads TGTGCCATCAGGGGGACAGGGGACACTGAAGCTTTCTTT.